Presented here are 12 T cell receptor beta chains from one specimen sequenced in a study of blood T cell repertoires in COVID-19. TCRdb's table, derived via immunoSEQ multiplex PCR, lists solely in-frame clones and lacks some. This repertoire shows about 230,000 clones, around 86% found once; its top ten account for roughly 16%. The sample taken for sequencing was PBMCs or T cells enriched from blood (not recorded which). The receptors shown here come from a young man who had recovered from COVID-19.

The rearrangement uses TRBV11-2 and TRBJ2-7, with 7 bases fitting TRBD1. J lost 4 bases, V lost 4 bases, and 22 bases had no gene match. The germline gives CDR1 SGHAT, CDR2 FQNNGV. The CDR3 contains 19 residues. CDR3 protein: CASSSPRRYRGEMGYEQYF. The CDR3 nucleotides are TGTGCCAGCAGCTCCCCCAGAAGGTACAGGGGAGAGATGGGTTACGAGCAGTACTTC.

The chain is built from TRBV2 and TRBJ1-5; D gene unclear. V lost 1 base to trimming and J lost 0 bases, with 7 bases between them. The CDR3 has 15 residues. Germline V gene lookup returns CDR1 SNHLY and CDR2 FYNNEI. The CDR3 coding sequence is TGTGCCAGCAGTGAAGACCCCTATAGCAATCAGCCCCAGCATTTT. Its translation: CASSEDPYSNQPQHF.

The chain combines TRBV19 with TRBJ1-2; D might be TRBD1 (5 bases). The CDR3 has 13 residues. V shed 6 bases and J shed 5 bases, with 13 bases lying between them. Germline V gene sequence: CDR1 LNHDA, CDR2 SQIVND (reference sequence). CDR3 nucleotides: TGTGCCAGTAGCCTGACAGTGAATTATGGCTACACCTTC. Translating it yields CASSLTVNYGYTF.

The chain is built from TRBV18 and TRBJ2-1, with D unresolved. This CDR3 is 14 amino acids long. Germline assignment: CDR1 KGHSH and CDR2 LQKENI. Between the trimmed V and J ends, which lost 3 bases and 5 bases, there was a span of 11 bases. CDR3 protein: CASSPSARDNEQFF. CDR3 DNA sequence: TGTGCCAGCTCACCGTCTGCTAGAGACAATGAGCAGTTCTTC.

This clone appeared once. The rearrangement links TRBV5-4 to TRBJ2-2, with TRBD1 matching 7 bases. This CDR3 has 14 amino acids. From germline, CDR1 is SGHNT and CDR2 YYREEE (reference sequence). J gave up 1 base and V 3 bases, and 0 bases lay outside the gene matches. The chain's CDR3 is CASSWTGNTGELFF. CDR3 in DNA: TGTGCCAGCAGCTGGACAGGGAACACCGGGGAGCTGTTTTTT.

The genes are TRBV27 and TRBJ2-1, with D possibly matching TRBD2 (6 bases). This CDR3 is built from 13 residues. The ends were cut back, 0 bases at V and 10 bases at J, with 10 bases in the middle. CDR1 is MNHEY, CDR2 SMNVEV, per germline (reference sequence). In DNA form, the CDR3 reads TGTGCCAGCAGTTTATCCGGGGGAAGCGAGCAGTTCTTC. Translating it yields CASSLSGGSEQFF.

This clone showed up just once. The same CDR3 also results from other DNA sequences found in this sample. The chain's CDR3 is CASSRGGNTEAFF. The CDR3 DNA sequence: TGTGCCAGTAGTAGGGGCGGTAACACTGAAGCTTTCTTT. The chain joins TRBV19 to TRBJ1-1, with D possibly matching TRBD1 (5 bases). The CDR3 has 13 residues. V lost 4 bases, J lost 2 bases, and 8 bases lay in between. Germline CDR1 is LNHDA and CDR2 is SQIVND (reference sequence).

V usage is TRBV7-8 and J usage is TRBJ2-7; a weak D match, TRBD2 (5 bases). The CDR3 runs 13 residues. The germline V and J ends were trimmed by 8 bases and 6 bases, with 17 bases remaining between them. In germline, CDR1 is SGHVS, CDR2 FQNEAQ. The CDR3 coding sequence is TGTGCCAGCCGGGAAGGGCCCGTGTCCGAGCAGTACTTC. This translates into CASREGPVSEQYF. Based on the CDR3 plus reference TRBV7-8 and TRBJ2-7, the full variable domain is GAGVSQSPRYKVAKRGQDVALRCDPISGHVSLFWYQQALGQGPEFLTYFQNEAQLDKSGLPSDRFFAERPEGSVSTLKIQRTQQEDSAVYLCASREGPVSEQYFGPGTRLTVT.

This clone has a single count. The chain combines TRBV10-3 with TRBJ2-7, with 9 bases aligning to TRBD1. Unmatched junction bases numbered 8, after V lost 10 bases and J lost 1 base. This CDR3 has 14 amino acids. Germline assignment: CDR1 ENHRY and CDR2 SYGVKD. The CDR3 spells CATTQTGGSYEQYF. The CDR3 bases are TGTGCCACTACACAGACAGGGGGATCCTACGAGCAGTACTTC.

This chain joins TRBV7-9 and TRBJ2-1; 9 bases agree with TRBD1. Germline V gene lookup returns CDR1 SEHNR and CDR2 FQNEAQ (reference sequence). Trimming removed 4 bases from V and 10 bases from J; junction bases left unmatched: 8. This CDR3 spans 14 amino acids. The CDR3 bases are TGTGCCAGCAGCTGGACAGGGGCAGTGGGGGAGCAGTTCTTC. Encoded protein: CASSWTGAVGEQFF.

The chain combines TRBV19 with TRBJ1-1, with D perhaps TRBD1 (5 bases). The CDR3 has 14 amino acids. The germline V gene encodes CDR1 LNHDA and CDR2 SQIVND (reference sequence). V shed 7 bases and J shed 5 bases, with 17 bases lying between them. The CDR3, as DNA: TGTGCCAGTAACGGTCTGGCAGGGAGGACTGAAGCTTTCTTT. The encoded protein is CASNGLAGRTEAFF.

The J gene is TRBJ2-6, the V gene TRBV2, with D perhaps TRBD2 (5 bases). Germline CDR1 is SNHLY and CDR2 is FYNNEI. The CDR3 contains 16 residues. With 0 bases removed from V and 3 bases from J, the gap between germline ends came to 9 bases. The CDR3 DNA is TGTGCCAGCAGTGAAGCAGAGGGAAGTGGGGCCAACGTCCTGACTTTC. This gives the protein CASSEAEGSGANVLTF.